A single sample gave rise to the 15 T cell receptor beta chains below, sequenced in a study of cytomegalovirus exposure and HLA in healthy donors. The PCR contained 60 Vbeta and 13 Jbeta primers. The method was immunoSEQ multiplex PCR; TCRdb's version includes in-frame clones alone and lacks a portion of them. The table lists more than 150,000 clones, over 80% of them singletons, with more than 1.5% in the top ten. Sequenced: PBMCs. The receptor source for this set is a woman under 30 in good health and CMV-seronegative.

The chain links TRBV28 to TRBJ2-7; 11 bases are shared with TRBD2. The V gene's germline CDR1 is MDHEN and CDR2 SYDVKM. Trimming cost V 1 base and J 3 bases; bases outside gene matches: 2. CDR3 length equals 15 residues. The CDR3 region has the DNA TGTGCCAGCAGTTTATCCACTAGCGGGGGCTACGAGCAGTACTTC. This encodes CASSLSTSGGYEQYF.

This clone was seen only once. The J gene is TRBJ2-7, the V gene TRBV30; tentative D call: TRBD2 (6 bases). V was pared by 7 bases and J by 4 bases, with 17 bases between. The CDR3 is made up of 13 amino acids. CDR1 is GTSNPN and CDR2 is SVGIG in the germline V gene (reference sequence). CDR3 protein: CALDPGLGYEQYF. As DNA, the CDR3 is TGTGCCTTGGACCCGGGACTTGGGTACGAGCAGTACTTC. The whole variable domain, remainder taken from reference TRBV30 and TRBJ2-7, is SQTIHQWPATLVQPVGSPLSLECTVEGTSNPNLYWYRQAAGRGLQLLFYSVGIGQISSEVPQNLSASRPQDRQFILSSKKLLLSDSGFYLCALDPGLGYEQYFGPGTRLTVT.

The sample holds one count of this clone. This sequence joins TRBV29-1 and TRBJ1-1; no clear D. V lost 3 bases, J lost 10 bases, and 6 bases lay in between. Germline lookup yields CDR1 SQVTM and CDR2 ANQGSEA. The CDR3 length is 9 residues. This CDR3 is CSVDEGAFF. DNA for the CDR3: TGCAGCGTTGATGAGGGAGCTTTCTTT.

The chain has TRBV5-6 and TRBJ1-3; 8 bases agree with TRBD1. Germline V gene lookup returns CDR1 SGHDT and CDR2 YYEEEE. J was trimmed by 1 base and V by 4 bases; bases with no gene match: 1. CDR3 size: 14 residues. The DNA of the CDR3 is TGTGCCAGCAGCCGGGACAGGTCTGGAAACACCATATATTTT. It codes for CASSRDRSGNTIYF.

This chain connects TRBV5-5 to TRBJ2-3; 7 bases map to TRBD1. The germline V gene encodes CDR1 SGHKS and CDR2 YYEKEE (reference sequence). This CDR3 contains 17 residues. The V segment lost 0 bases and the J segment 0 bases; nucleotides outside the gene matches: 7. Written as DNA, the CDR3 is TGTGCCAGCAGCTTGGCACAGGGGCAACCTAGCACAGATACGCAGTATTTT. Its translation is CASSLAQGQPSTDTQYF.

The rearrangement links TRBV6-6 to TRBJ1-2; TRBD1 matches at 9 bases. CDR3 length: 14 residues. V gave up 2 bases and J gave up 5 bases; unmatched junction bases: 3. Germline CDR1 MNHNY, CDR2 SVGAGI (reference sequence). The DNA of the CDR3 is TGTGCCAGCAGTTACATGGACAGGGGTTATGGCTACACCTTC. This encodes CASSYMDRGYGYTF.

The chain carries TRBV18 and TRBJ1-2; D unresolved. Trimming removed 2 bases from V and 4 bases from J, with 17 bases in between. Germline V gene data show CDR1 as KGHSH and CDR2 as LQKENI. The CDR3 length is 16 residues. CDR3 amino acids: CASSPWRSPEAYGYTF. The CDR3 nucleotides read TGTGCCAGCTCACCATGGCGCTCACCAGAGGCCTATGGCTACACCTTC.

The chain recombines TRBV7-9 with TRBJ2-3, with a possible D match to TRBD2 (6 bases). Germline CDR1 is SEHNR and CDR2 is FQNEAQ (reference sequence). V lost 5 bases and J 3 bases, leaving 15 bases between the germline ends. CDR3 length equals 15 residues. The CDR3 DNA reads TGTGCCAGCAGCCCCGGAGGGTATGGGACAGATACGCAGTATTTT. Translating gives CASSPGGYGTDTQYF.

This clone occurred a few times. The genes are TRBV5-6 and TRBJ1-4; D perhaps matches TRBD1 (5 bases). CDR3 length equals 14 residues. The germline V gene has CDR1 SGHDT and CDR2 YYEEEE. V dropped 0 bases and J dropped 3 bases, with 6 bases sitting between them. DNA for the CDR3: TGTGCCAGCAGCTTGGGGGGGGCTAATGAAAAACTGTTTTTT. Protein product: CASSLGGANEKLFF.

V gene TRBV30 combines with J gene TRBJ1-2, with D tentatively TRBD1 (5 bases). CDR1 and CDR2 (germline): GTSNPN, SVGIG (reference sequence). The V end lost 5 bases, the J end lost 7 bases, and 14 bases lay between the germline ends. The CDR3 loop spans 12 amino acids. The CDR3 nucleotides are TGTGCCTGGGGGGGGACCCCCCTTGGCTACACCTTC. Amino acid sequence: CAWGGTPLGYTF.

The rearrangement joins TRBV27 to TRBJ1-5, with 7 bases fitting TRBD1. Germline V gives CDR1 MNHEY, CDR2 SMNVEV (reference sequence). The CDR3 totals 15 residues. V was clipped by 4 bases and J by 4 bases; unmatched bases: 7. In nucleotides, the CDR3 is TGTGCCAGCAGTTCCAGACACAGGGGAAATCAGCCCCAGCATTTT. Protein product: CASSSRHRGNQPQHF.

V usage is TRBV6-4 and J usage is TRBJ1-1, with 10 nucleotides matching TRBD1. The V segment lost 2 bases and the J segment 10 bases; nucleotides outside the gene matches: 19. The CDR3 covers 18 residues. The germline V gene has CDR1 MRHNA and CDR2 SNTAGT. In DNA form, the CDR3 reads TGTGCCAGCAGTGACGGACCTATGGGACAGGGGAAAAGGTGGAGAGCTTTCTTT. It translates to CASSDGPMGQGKRWRAFF.

The chain is built from TRBV15 and TRBJ2-2, with D perhaps matching TRBD1 (6 bases). V lost 5 bases, J lost 3 bases, and 10 bases lay in between. Germline V gene lookup returns CDR1 LNHNV and CDR2 YYDKDF (reference sequence). This CDR3 has 14 amino acids. CDR3 sequence: CATSLQGYTGELFF. CDR3 DNA sequence: TGTGCCACCAGCTTACAGGGTTACACCGGGGAGCTGTTTTTT. Full variable domain (outside the CDR3, taken from reference TRBV15 and TRBJ2-2): DAMVIQNPRYQVTQFGKPVTLSCSQTLNHNVMYWYQQKSSQAPKLLFHYYDKDFNNEADTPDNFQSRRPNTSFCFLDIRSPGLGDTAMYLCATSLQGYTGELFFGEGSRLTVL.

A single count supports this clone. The CDR3: CAISESAGGTYGYTF. CDR3 DNA: TGTGCCATCAGTGAGTCGGCAGGGGGAACCTATGGCTACACCTTC. V and J are TRBV10-3 and TRBJ1-2; 7 nucleotides agree with TRBD1. Germline loops: CDR1 ENHRY, CDR2 SYGVKD. The CDR3 extends over 15 amino acids. The J segment lost 4 bases and the V segment lost 0 bases, leaving 5 bases of the junction unmatched.

The V gene is TRBV6-5, the J gene TRBJ2-3, with TRBD2 identical over 8 bases. V shed 7 bases, J shed 7 bases, and the junction held 7 bases outside the gene matches. CDR3 length: 13 amino acids. The V gene's germline CDR1 is MNHEY and CDR2 SVGAGI. CDR3 nucleotides: TGTGCCAGCAACGGGGGGGGCTCAAATACGCAGTATTTT. Translating it yields CASNGGGSNTQYF.